This T cell receptor beta chain is drawn from a study of cytomegalovirus exposure and HLA in healthy donors. Notes on the study in general: Cytomegalovirus-associated TCR beta chains were listed, numbering over 150. The dataset shows that most TCR sequences were rare, while some public TCRs occurred in many donors.

Produced via immunoSEQ multiplex PCR; TCRdb's table is partial and in-frame only. Altogether around 230,000 clones are present, 86% being singletons, with the ten largest covering less than 1.5%. Trimming pared 6 bases from V and 8 bases from J, leaving 22 bases between. Germline V gene lookup returns CDR1 SNHLY and CDR2 FYNNEI. The CDR3 is made up of 15 amino acids. On this clone: No antigen is known for it.

The rearrangement uses TRBV2 and TRBJ1-2; D call uncertain. The source is a young woman in good health and CMV-seropositive. The sequencing input was PBMCs. The CDR3 DNA sequence: TGTGCCAGCAGACCGCCCGGATCCACGGGTAAGGGCTACACCTTC. Its translation is CASRPPGSTGKGYTF.